This T cell receptor beta chain appears in the sequencing data of a study of shared clonotypes between healthy human individuals. Cells designated naive CD8 were CD45RO-negative and were positively selected for CCR7, with terminally differentiated effector memory CD45RA+ cells excluded. None of the donors, who were healthy HIV-negative adults, had recently had acute infections or vaccinations. This table comes from immunoSEQ multiplex PCR, and its TCRdb copy is limited to in-frame clones, with some not included. The data contain about 2 million clones, about 95% of them singletons. Notes on this clone: Its target is not known.

V was pared by 1 base and J by 7 bases, with 14 bases between. Germline assignment: CDR1 GTSNPN and CDR2 SVGIG (reference sequence). The CDR3 is 14 amino acids. Whole-study results and caveats: Although depth was large, rarefaction showed that sequencing of the sorted subsets was incomplete.

What was sequenced was naive CD8+ T cells sorted from blood. This receptor was taken from a man younger than 35 in good health. The V call is TRBV30, the J call TRBJ1-5; perhaps TRBD1 as D (5 bases). The DNA of the CDR3 is TGTGCCTGGAGTGGAGGGGTTGGGGAACAGCCCCAGCATTTT. This sequence encodes CAWSGGVGEQPQHF.